The 25 T cell receptor beta chains presented below share a single source sample, sequenced in a study of T cell responses to AZD1222 COVID-19 vaccine. Profiled with immunoSEQ multiplex PCR; TCRdb holds only in-frame clones, not every one. Of 150,000 to 200,000 clones listed, 90% to 95% are singletons. This sample comprised peripheral blood, obtained on day 0 of AZD1222 vaccination. All receptors derive from an adult in good health.

The chain joins TRBV6-2 or TRBV6-3 to TRBJ1-5; D unresolved. Germline V lookup: CDR1 MNHEY, CDR2 SVGEGT. CDR3 length: 13 amino acids. V was clipped by 4 bases and J by 5 bases, with 9 bases between them. The CDR3: CASSFHKDQPQHF. The CDR3 DNA follows: TGTGCCAGCAGTTTTCACAAAGATCAGCCCCAGCATTTT.

The V and J genes are TRBV27 and TRBJ1-5, with D unclear. Germline V gives CDR1 MNHEY, CDR2 SMNVEV (reference sequence). V lost 3 bases and J 2 bases, leaving 8 bases between the germline ends. CDR3 size: 14 residues. The CDR3 sequence: CASSFLKGNQPQHF. The CDR3, as DNA: TGTGCCAGCAGTTTCCTGAAGGGCAATCAGCCCCAGCATTTT.

V is TRBV9 and J is TRBJ2-7; 7 nucleotides match TRBD2. J was trimmed by 6 bases and V by 3 bases; bases with no gene match: 9. The CDR3 is made up of 14 amino acids. The germline gives CDR1 SGDLS, CDR2 YYNGEE. Here the CDR3 reads CASSGLFGRTEQYF. CDR3 DNA sequence: TGTGCCAGCAGCGGACTGTTCGGGAGGACCGAGCAGTACTTC.

The chain has TRBV30 and TRBJ1-5, with D hard to call. Germline CDR1 reads GTSNPN; CDR2 reads SVGIG (reference sequence). This CDR3 has 14 residues. Trimming removed 0 bases at V and 7 bases at J, with 13 bases between. The CDR3 loop is CAWSVWSSEQPQHF. The CDR3 region has the DNA TGTGCCTGGAGTGTATGGAGTTCCGAGCAGCCCCAGCATTTT.

V is TRBV10-1 and J is TRBJ2-1; 14 bases align to TRBD2. Germline V lookup: CDR1 WNHNN, CDR2 SYGVQD (reference sequence). J was trimmed by 5 bases and V by 10 bases; bases with no gene match: 7. The CDR3 is 15 amino acids. CDR3 region: CAIKRLAGGDNEQFF. CDR3 nucleotides: TGCGCCATAAAAAGACTAGCGGGAGGGGACAATGAGCAGTTCTTC.

The chain employs TRBV2 and TRBJ1-2; no clear D. The CDR3 has 13 amino acids. Germline V lookup: CDR1 SNHLY, CDR2 FYNNEI. Trimming took off 1 base at V and 1 base at J, with 4 bases between the two ends. Written as DNA, the CDR3 is TGTGCCAGCAGTGAAGAGGTTAACTATGGCTACACCTTC. Protein: CASSEEVNYGYTF. The complete variable domain, with remaining parts taken from reference TRBV2 and TRBJ1-2, reads EPEVTQTPSHQVTQMGQEVILRCVPISNHLYFYWYRQILGQKVEFLVSFYNNEISEKSEIFDDQFSVERPDGSNFTLKIRSTKLEDSAMYFCASSEEVNYGYTFGSGTRLTVV.

This sequence joins TRBV30 and TRBJ1-2; TRBD1 agrees at 7 bases. Germline CDR1 and CDR2: GTSNPN and SVGIG (reference sequence). The length of the CDR3 is 13 residues. After removal of 2 bases from V and 6 bases from J, the junction contained 6 bases not matched to a gene. The CDR3 is CAWSRAGTDGYTF. The DNA for the CDR3 is TGTGCCTGGAGTCGGGCCGGGACAGATGGCTACACCTTC.

In nucleotides, the CDR3 is TGCGCCAGCAGCTGGGGGGATTCGAGGGGCAATGAGCAGTTCTTC. Protein: CASSWGDSRGNEQFF. The chain links TRBV5-1 to TRBJ2-1; D possibly corresponds to TRBD2 (6 bases). V was clipped by 3 bases and J by 6 bases, with 16 bases between them. The CDR3 is 15 amino acids. Germline V gene lookup returns CDR1 SGHRS and CDR2 YFSETQ.

V usage is TRBV27 and J usage is TRBJ2-1; unclear D gene. The germline V gene encodes CDR1 MNHEY and CDR2 SMNVEV (reference sequence). V shed 6 bases and J shed 0 bases, with 12 bases lying between them. The CDR3 extends over 15 amino acids. This CDR3 reads CASSPFSSSYNEQFF. Written as DNA, the CDR3 is TGTGCCAGCAGCCCCTTTTCGAGCTCCTACAATGAGCAGTTCTTC.

This clone is a singleton in its sample. The rearrangement links TRBV5-1 to TRBJ1-1; TRBD1 might be the D (6 bases). V lost 8 bases, J lost 7 bases, and 18 bases lay in between. The CDR3 is made up of 13 amino acids. The germline V gene has CDR1 SGHRS and CDR2 YFSETQ. CDR3 sequence reads: CASSEGETVEAFF. As DNA, the CDR3 is TGCGCCAGTTCTGAGGGGGAGACAGTTGAAGCTTTCTTT.

The table lists this clone with a count of one. The rearrangement joins TRBV7-2 to TRBJ2-1; 7 nucleotides line up with TRBD2. After removal of 2 bases from V and 3 bases from J, the junction contained 4 bases not matched to a gene. Germline CDR1 and CDR2: SGHTA and FQGNSA. This CDR3 has 15 amino acids. The chain's CDR3 is CASSLSLAVYNEQFF. In DNA form, the CDR3 reads TGTGCCAGCAGCTTAAGTCTAGCGGTCTACAATGAGCAGTTCTTC.

This clone was seen a few times. CDR3 in DNA: TGCGCCAGCAGCCAAGATCCAATGACAGGGGCCCCTATAATGCAGTACTTC. Translation gives CASSQDPMTGAPIMQYF. The chain employs TRBV4-1 and TRBJ2-7; 8 bases align to TRBD1. Trimming removed 0 bases from V and 9 bases from J; junction bases left unmatched: 16. The germline V gene encodes CDR1 MGHRA and CDR2 YSYEKL. This CDR3 spans 17 amino acids.

This clone was detected a few times. The chain carries TRBV27 and TRBJ1-6; D may be TRBD1 (5 bases). Germline values: CDR1 MNHEY, CDR2 SMNVEV (reference sequence). V gave up 4 bases and J gave up 0 bases, with 10 bases separating them. This CDR3 has 16 amino acids. Here the CDR3 reads CASSSGPSSYNSPLHF. In nucleotides, the CDR3 is TGTGCCAGCAGTTCAGGGCCCAGCTCCTATAATTCACCCCTCCACTTT.

This clone was recorded only once. The chain is built from TRBV6-5 and TRBJ2-1; D ambiguous. Germline CDR1 MNHEY, CDR2 SVGAGI. The CDR3 contains 12 residues. V shed 2 bases and J shed 9 bases, with 8 bases lying between them. The CDR3 DNA reads TGTGCCAGCAGTTACCGACCCGGTGAGCAGTTCTTC. Translating gives CASSYRPGEQFF.

The chain couples TRBV7-9 to TRBJ1-1; TRBD1 is a possible D gene (5 bases). Germline CDR1 reads SEHNR; CDR2 reads FQNEAQ (reference sequence). The germline V and J ends were trimmed by 5 bases and 0 bases, with 16 bases remaining between them. The CDR3 is 16 residues long. In nucleotides, the CDR3 is TGTGCCAGCAGCGCCTCAGGGACTACTATGAACACTGAAGCTTTCTTT. Amino acid sequence: CASSASGTTMNTEAFF.

The count of this clone is one. The chain couples TRBV6-4 to TRBJ1-1, with D unresolved. This CDR3 contains 17 residues. Per the germline V gene, CDR1 is MRHNA and CDR2 is SNTAGT. Trimming shortened V by 3 bases and J by 3 bases, and 20 bases separated the two germline ends. CDR3 in DNA: TGTGCCAGCAGTGAGAATTGGGTCAGCTCCCCGGACACTGAAGCTTTCTTT. It yields the protein CASSENWVSSPDTEAFF.

This clone is a singleton in its sample. V is TRBV25-1 and J is TRBJ1-2; possible D gene TRBD1, 5 bases. Germline V gene lookup returns CDR1 MGHDK and CDR2 SYGVNS. The V gene lost 4 bases and the J gene lost 5 bases, with 20 bases spanning the gap. This CDR3 comprises 16 residues. The CDR3 sequence is CASSASGLRGVYGYTF. The CDR3 DNA sequence: TGTGCCAGCAGTGCGTCAGGACTCCGGGGGGTTTATGGCTACACCTTC.

The rearrangement links TRBV27 to TRBJ1-4; TRBD1 agrees at 9 bases. CDR3 length: 14 residues. In germline, CDR1 is MNHEY, CDR2 SMNVEV (reference sequence). V gave up 5 bases and J gave up 8 bases; unmatched junction bases: 6. CDR3 sequence: CASSLRQGGEKLFF. CDR3 sequence (DNA): TGTGCCAGCAGTCTCAGACAGGGGGGCGAAAAACTGTTTTTT.

The rearrangement links TRBV27 to TRBJ1-2, with D hard to call. The CDR3 extends over 13 amino acids. Germline lookup yields CDR1 MNHEY and CDR2 SMNVEV (reference sequence). The V and J ends lost 6 bases and 12 bases respectively, with 20 bases between them. The CDR3 DNA reads as TGTGCCAGCAGCTCTGTCCCAGGCCGGGTCCACACCTTC. It codes for CASSSVPGRVHTF.

The J gene is TRBJ1-1, the V gene TRBV7-9; D unclear. V was clipped by 3 bases and J by 7 bases, with 3 bases between them. Germline V gives CDR1 SEHNR, CDR2 FQNEAQ (reference sequence). The CDR3 extends over 10 amino acids. In DNA, the CDR3 is TGTGCCAGCAGCTTCAGTGAAGCTTTCTTT. This codes for CASSFSEAFF.

Written as DNA, the CDR3 is TGTGCCAGCAGTTTAACCGGGACAGGGGTGAATGAGCAGTTCTTC. It codes for CASSLTGTGVNEQFF. The chain recombines TRBV28 with TRBJ2-1, with TRBD1 matching 10 bases. The J segment lost 7 bases and the V segment lost 2 bases, leaving 5 bases of the junction unmatched. Germline CDR1 MDHEN, CDR2 SYDVKM. CDR3 length equals 15 residues. The full variable domain, completed using reference TRBV28 and TRBJ2-1, is DVKVTQSSRYLVKRTGEKVFLECVQDMDHENMFWYRQDPGLGLRLIYFSYDVKMKEKGDIPEGYSVSREKKERFSLILESASTNQTSMYLCASSLTGTGVNEQFFGPGTRLTVL.

This chain joins TRBV30 and TRBJ1-6; the match to TRBD1 covers 7 bases. The CDR3 spans 16 residues. Trimming took 2 bases from V and 8 from J; bases not matched to a gene: 12. CDR1 is GTSNPN and CDR2 is SVGIG in the germline V gene (reference sequence). CDR3 amino acids: CAWSTQRGRLDSPLHF. The CDR3 DNA reads as TGTGCCTGGAGTACTCAGAGGGGGCGCCTAGATTCACCCCTCCACTTT.

The rearrangement links TRBV5-5 to TRBJ1-3, with 7 bases identical to TRBD1. The CDR3 has 18 amino acids. Germline trimming cut 0 bases from V and 2 bases from J; bases unmatched to any gene: 11. Germline V gene data show CDR1 as SGHKS and CDR2 as YYEKEE (reference sequence). The CDR3 here is CASSLEGGRFVAGNTIYF. The CDR3, as DNA: TGTGCCAGCAGCTTGGAAGGGGGCAGGTTCGTTGCTGGAAACACCATATATTTT.

V gene TRBV6-5 combines with J gene TRBJ1-4; 7 nucleotides match TRBD1. CDR1 is MNHEY, CDR2 SVGAGI, per germline. CDR3 length: 14 amino acids. The J segment lost 5 bases and the V segment lost 6 bases, leaving 6 bases of the junction unmatched. The CDR3 coding sequence is TGTGCCAGCAGGGTGGGACAGAGAAATGAAAAACTGTTTTTT. Translating gives CASRVGQRNEKLFF.

The chain has TRBV6-1 and TRBJ1-5; D is unresolved. The V end lost 2 bases, the J end lost 6 bases, and 11 bases lay between the germline ends. This CDR3 has 14 amino acids. Germline V CDR1 and CDR2: MNHNS, SASEGT. CDR3 sequence reads: CASSERVGPQPQHF. CDR3 DNA: TGTGCCAGCAGTGAACGGGTAGGGCCTCAGCCCCAGCATTTT.